What follows describes a single T cell receptor (beta chain). Its antigen remains unidentified. The data are from a study of beta chain features in type 1 diabetes. Points from the study as a whole: Patients with Type 1 diabetes showed moderately but significantly shorter TCRB CDR3s in all four CD4+ subsets.

Germline assignment: CDR1 SQVTM and CDR2 ANQGSEA. This CDR3 is 12 amino acids long. The junction had 3 bases not matched to a gene; V was cut back by 5 bases and J by 4 bases. Isolated RNA was reverse transcribed in full, so expressed TCRB transcripts were sequenced. Clones were read by immunoSEQ multiplex PCR, and TCRdb kept only the in-frame ones, dropping some. The data show approximately 150,000 clones, roughly 60% seen once. Sequenced input: naive CD4+ T cells from blood. The TCR comes from a man aged 25-45 years with type 1 diabetes. The chain uses TRBV29-1 and TRBJ2-5, with 8 positions matching TRBD2. Here the CDR3 DNA reads TGCAGCGTTCTCACTAGCGGAGAGACCCAGTACTTC. This gives the protein CSVLTSGETQYF.